This TCR beta chain was sequenced for a study of control samples from healthy donors and cancer patients. The CDR3 runs 12 residues. CDR1 and CDR2 (germline): GTSNPN, SVGIG (reference sequence). V dropped 3 bases and J dropped 0 bases, with 6 bases sitting between them. Here immunoSEQ multiplex PCR was the method, and the copy in TCRdb shows in-frame clones only, minus some. The sample shows 110,000 to 150,000 clones, about 89% of them seen only once. The material sequenced was blood. This TCR derives from a man aged 30-40 years in good health. The chain is built from TRBV30 and TRBJ2-7, with D hard to call. Here the CDR3 DNA reads TGTGCCTGGAGGGTAGACTCCTACGAGCAGTACTTC. Protein: CAWRVDSYEQYF. Supplemented by reference TRBV30 and TRBJ2-7, the full variable domain reads SQTIHQWPATLVQPVGSPLSLECTVEGTSNPNLYWYRQAAGRGLQLLFYSVGIGQISSEVPQNLSASRPQDRQFILSSKKLLLSDSGFYLCAWRVDSYEQYFGPGTRLTVT.